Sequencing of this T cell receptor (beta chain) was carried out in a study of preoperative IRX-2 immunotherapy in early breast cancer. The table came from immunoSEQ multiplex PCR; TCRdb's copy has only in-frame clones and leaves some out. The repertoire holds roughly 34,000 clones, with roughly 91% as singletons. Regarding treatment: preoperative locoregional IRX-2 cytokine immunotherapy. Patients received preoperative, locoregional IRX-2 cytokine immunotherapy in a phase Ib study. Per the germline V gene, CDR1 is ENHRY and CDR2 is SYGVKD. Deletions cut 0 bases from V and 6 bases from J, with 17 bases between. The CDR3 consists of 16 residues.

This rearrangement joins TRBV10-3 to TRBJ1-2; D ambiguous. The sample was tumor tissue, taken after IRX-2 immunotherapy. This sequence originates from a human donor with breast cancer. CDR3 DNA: TGTGCCATCAGTGAGTCGATAATTGGGGTAGGGAATGGCTACACCTTC. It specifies CAISESIIGVGNGYTF.